Included here is one T cell receptor beta chain sequence, with context. CDR1 and CDR2 (germline): MRHNA, SNTAGT. The CDR3 runs to 15 residues. V dropped 4 bases and J dropped 4; count of bases not matched to a gene: 4. PCR involved 60 Vbeta and 13 Jbeta primers. Assay used: immunoSEQ multiplex PCR; TCRdb lists only in-frame clones, some missing. The sample holds about 64,000 clones, approximately 85% seen once. These data belong to a study of cytomegalovirus exposure and HLA in healthy donors. What was sequenced was PBMCs. The chain employs TRBV6-4 and TRBJ1-2; 12 nucleotides match TRBD1. This receptor was taken from a female donor in good health and CMV-seronegative. In DNA form, the CDR3 reads TGTGCCAGCAGTGCCGGGACAGGGGGCGCCTATGGCTACACCTTC. It encodes CASSAGTGGAYGYTF.